This TCR beta chain was captured in a study of T-cell memory formation after mild COVID-19. Study information: Largely, the TCR clusters proved donor specific. Study-level points and caveats: CM and EM subsets held most contracting CD4+ clones; EMRA held CD8+ ones.

A few counts support this clonotype. No antigen is known for it. V lost 2 bases, J lost 6 bases, and 9 bases lay in between. CDR1 and CDR2 (germline): MGHRA, YSYEKL. The CDR3 runs to 13 residues. TCR alpha and TCR beta cDNA libraries with sample barcodes and UMIs came from 5'RACE using constant-segment primers. TCRdb redid the calling of the 5' RACE reads with MiXCR, one entry per CDR3 protein. The repertoire holds 560,000 or so distinct CDR3 sequences, with about 18% as singletons. The clonotype originates from an adult woman who had mild COVID-19 (a few samples of this study predate the infection). Cell type and time point are not known. Sequencing input: PBMCs or a T cell subset sorted from them (not recorded which). V gene TRBV4-1 combines with J gene TRBJ2-3; TRBD1 is a possible D gene (5 bases). CDR3 protein: CASSQQGGDTQYF. CDR3 bases: TGCGCCAGCAGCCAACAGGGTGGGGATACGCAGTATTTT.